One sample yielded the 21 T cell receptor beta chains listed below, sequenced in a study of human T cells and chemical hapten exposure. Time point defined: patch test 2, 6 weeks after DPC sensitization. The treatment was: therapeutic diphenylcyclopropenone sensitization with weekly scalp DPC. TCRdb re-derived calls from the RACE reads in MiXCR, one entry per CDR3 protein. The sample includes some 150,000 distinct CDR3 sequences, roughly 12% of them seen just once. The source material was whole blood, sampled in connection with sensitization to the hapten diphenylcyclopropenone (DPC). The receptors come from a woman between 45 and 65 years old with alopecia areata. Some clones in this sample may be carry-over from other donors' samples.

This chain joins TRBV6-5 and TRBJ2-7; 10 positions match TRBD1. CDR3 length: 16 residues. With V trimmed by 7 bases and J by 5 bases, 14 bases remained unmatched. CDR1 and CDR2 (germline): MNHEY, SVGAGI. CDR3: CASTSRTGTGAHEQYF. The CDR3 nucleotides are TGTGCCAGCACGTCCCGTACCGGGACAGGGGCCCACGAGCAGTACTTC.

This clonotype was detected a few times. The chain employs TRBV12-3 or TRBV12-4 and TRBJ2-7; 7 nucleotides match TRBD1. The V gene end was trimmed by 3 bases and the J gene end by 1 base; junction bases not matched to a gene: 3. The CDR3 loop spans 14 amino acids. The CDR3 DNA sequence: TGTGCCAGCAGTTTCGACAGGGATTCCTACGAGCAGTACTTC. This translates into CASSFDRDSYEQYF.

This chain connects TRBV6-2 or TRBV6-3 to TRBJ2-4; D not resolved. This CDR3 has 13 amino acids. Deletions cut 10 bases from V and 1 base from J, with 11 bases between. Germline V gene lookup returns CDR1 MNHEY and CDR2 SVGEGT. In nucleotides, the CDR3 is TGTGCCACCCTGGAATGGGCCAAAAACATTCAGTACTTC. This translates into CATLEWAKNIQYF.

The chain has TRBV7-2 and TRBJ1-5; D remains ambiguous. The CDR3 has 13 amino acids. V was clipped by 1 base and J by 6 bases, with 7 bases between them. CDR1 and CDR2 (germline): SGHTA, FQGNSA. The CDR3 is CASSLGGSQPQHF. The CDR3 coding sequence is TGTGCCAGCAGCTTAGGAGGGAGTCAGCCCCAGCATTTT.

There are many counts of this clonotype. V usage is TRBV10-3 and J usage is TRBJ2-3; 10 bases fit TRBD2. Germline loops: CDR1 ENHRY, CDR2 SYGVKD. V lost 0 bases and J lost 9; bases outside the gene matches: 3. CDR3 size: 14 residues. The CDR3 region has the DNA TGTGCCATCAGTGAGTCGGGGACTAGCGAGACGCAGTATTTT. Amino acid sequence: CAISESGTSETQYF.

This clonotype showed up many times. The chain links TRBV2 to TRBJ2-1; 11 bases are shared with TRBD2. Germline V CDR1 and CDR2: SNHLY, FYNNEI. This CDR3 has 15 residues. Losses at the gene ends were 6 bases for V and 5 bases for J; bases not matched to a gene: 6. The CDR3 nucleotides read TGTGCCAGCAGCCAAACTAGCGGGAGTGACAATGAGCAGTTCTTC. Translating it yields CASSQTSGSDNEQFF. The whole variable domain, filled in from reference TRBV2 and TRBJ2-1, reads EPEVTQTPSHQVTQMGQEVILRCVPISNHLYFYWYRQILGQKVEFLVSFYNNEISEKSEIFDDQFSVERPDGSNFTLKIRSTKLEDSAMYFCASSQTSGSDNEQFFGPGTRLTVL.

The V call is TRBV18, the J call TRBJ2-5; 7 nucleotides line up with TRBD1. Germline V gene lookup returns CDR1 KGHSH and CDR2 LQKENI. This CDR3 has 14 residues. Trimming removed 3 bases from V and 1 base from J; junction bases left unmatched: 2. The CDR3 DNA is TGTGCCAGCTCACCGACAGGGATCCAAGAGACCCAGTACTTC. Its protein product is CASSPTGIQETQYF.

The chain has TRBV4-1 and TRBJ2-7; D not certain. V was clipped by 4 bases and J by 5 bases, with 9 bases between them. This CDR3 contains 12 residues. CDR1 MGHRA and CDR2 YSYEKL come from the germline V gene. CDR3: CASSPRGDEQYF. DNA for the CDR3: TGCGCCAGCAGCCCGAGAGGTGACGAGCAGTACTTC.

The chain couples TRBV27 to TRBJ2-3, with TRBD1 matching over 8 bases. CDR1 and CDR2 from the germline V gene are MNHEY and SMNVEV (reference sequence). Trimming cost V 5 bases and J 0 bases; bases outside gene matches: 13. The CDR3 length is 18 residues. CDR3 coding DNA: TGTGCCAGCAGTCCCCTGGTCACCAGGGGGCAAAGCACAGATACGCAGTATTTT. Translating gives CASSPLVTRGQSTDTQYF.

This clonotype came up a few times. This chain uses TRBV3-1 with TRBJ2-1; D is undetermined. The germline gives CDR1 LGHDT, CDR2 YNNKEL (reference sequence). The CDR3 has 14 residues. V was shortened by 0 bases and J by 11 bases, with 14 bases between the two germline ends. The CDR3 sequence: CASSQDVGRPKQFF. Written as DNA, the CDR3 is TGTGCCAGCAGCCAAGATGTCGGCAGACCCAAGCAGTTCTTC.

The V gene is TRBV11-2, the J gene TRBJ2-2, with a possible D match to TRBD1 (5 bases). Germline V CDR1 and CDR2: SGHAT, FQNNGV. Trimming left V 4 bases short and J 2 bases short, with 11 bases between. This CDR3 is 15 amino acids long. As DNA, the CDR3 is TGTGCCAGCAGCTCGAGGACATTCAACACCGGGGAGCTGTTTTTT. Amino acid sequence: CASSSRTFNTGELFF.

This clonotype was counted a few times. The V gene is TRBV29-1, the J gene TRBJ2-3, with 8 bases lining up with TRBD1. This CDR3 is built from 12 residues. Germline CDR1 and CDR2: SQVTM and ANQGSEA. J gave up 5 bases and V 5 bases, and 3 bases lay outside the gene matches. In DNA, the CDR3 is TGCAGCGTTCGACAGGGGATAGATACGCAGTATTTT. It yields the protein CSVRQGIDTQYF.

This clonotype was seen ten or more times. J is TRBJ2-7 and V is TRBV21-1; the table assigns TRBD2, which was not confirmed against the DNA. TRBV21-1 is flagged as a pseudogene. The length of the CDR3 is 12 residues. CDR3 amino acids: CASTGLPYEQHF. The CDR3 coding sequence is TGTGCCAGCACCGGACTCCCCTACGAGCAGCACTTC.

In this sample, this clonotype turned up a few times. CDR3 residues: CASSPSGTLNQPQHF. CDR3 in DNA: TGTGCCAGCAGTCCGTCCGGGACTCTAAATCAGCCCCAGCATTTT. V is TRBV27 and J is TRBJ1-5; D is perhaps TRBD1 (5 bases). Germline V gene lookup returns CDR1 MNHEY and CDR2 SMNVEV (reference sequence). Trimming took off 5 bases at V and 4 bases at J, with 15 bases between the two ends. CDR3 length: 15 residues.

This clonotype was found a few times. The rearrangement uses TRBV5-4 and TRBJ2-2; 7 bases agree with TRBD1. In germline, CDR1 is SGHNT, CDR2 YYREEE (reference sequence). CDR3 length: 15 residues. The ends lost 6 bases at V and 4 bases at J; junction bases unmatched: 9. CDR3 in amino acids: CASTNRGFGTGELFF. CDR3 coding DNA: TGTGCCAGCACCAACAGGGGTTTCGGCACCGGGGAGCTGTTTTTT.

This clonotype was seen many times. V gene TRBV7-2 combines with J gene TRBJ2-3, with 7 bases aligning to TRBD2. The V segment lost 11 bases and the J segment 1 base; nucleotides outside the gene matches: 6. The germline gives CDR1 SGHTA, CDR2 FQGNSA. This CDR3 has 13 residues. The CDR3 region is CAVRAGGTDTQYF. The CDR3 DNA follows: TGTGCCGTCAGGGCGGGAGGCACAGATACGCAGTATTTT.

The CDR3 bases are TGTGCCAGCAGTTACGAAGGGGTCGGGGCCAACGTCCTGACTTTC. Amino acids: CASSYEGVGANVLTF. The chain recombines TRBV6-2 or TRBV6-3 with TRBJ2-6; TRBD1 might be the D (5 bases). Trimming removed 2 bases from V and 4 bases from J, with 9 bases in between. The CDR3 totals 15 residues. Looked up from germline, CDR1 is MNHEY and CDR2 is SVGEGT.

This clonotype was picked up many times. This chain links TRBV29-1 with TRBJ1-1; TRBD1 might be the D (6 bases). The CDR3 has 15 amino acids. Germline loops: CDR1 SQVTM, CDR2 ANQGSEA. Between the trimmed V and J ends, which lost 0 bases and 6 bases, there was a span of 17 bases. The CDR3 is CSVEDPGGGVAEAFF. CDR3 nucleotide sequence: TGCAGCGTTGAAGATCCCGGCGGGGGCGTCGCTGAAGCTTTCTTT.

The rearrangement uses TRBV7-3 and TRBJ2-2; D could derive from TRBD1 or TRBD2 (6 bases each). With 8 bases removed from V and 2 bases from J, the gap between germline ends came to 12 bases. Looked up from germline, CDR1 is SGHTA and CDR2 is FQGTGA. The CDR3 has 14 residues. CDR3 DNA: TGTGCCAGCCGGAGGGGGGCTAACACCGGGGAGCTGTTTTTT. Translating it yields CASRRGANTGELFF.

V is TRBV6-5 and J is TRBJ2-7; TRBD1 agrees at 10 bases. V was clipped by 3 bases and J by 2 bases; unmatched bases: 4. The CDR3 sequence is 15 residues long. CDR1 and CDR2 from the germline V gene are MNHEY and SVGAGI. CDR3 DNA: TGTGCCAGCAGTTATAAAGGACAGGGGGCCTACGAGCAGTACTTC. This codes for CASSYKGQGAYEQYF.

In this sample, this clonotype turned up many times. V and J are TRBV21-1 and TRBJ1-5; TRBD1, the table's D call, was not compared with the DNA. TRBV21-1 is listed as a pseudogene. The CDR3 totals 19 residues. The CDR3 is CASSKERAGQGSGNQPQHF. The CDR3 nucleotides read TGTGCCAGCAGCAAAGAACGTGCTGGACAGGGTAGTGGCAATCAGCCCCAGCATTTT.